Listed here are 30 T cell receptor beta chains from one sample, sequenced in a study of T cells in localized non-small cell lung cancer (dated by TCRdb to the early 2020s). Libraries were built with the immunoSEQ multiplex PCR assay. Not all clones reach the TCRdb copy of this immuneACCESS table, which keeps in-frame sequences only. Checked studies attribute under half of the gap to unresolved V genes and leave the rest unexplained. For this sample there are 2,500 to 3,000 clones; roughly a fifth appear just once. Of the sample, 24% is held by the ten largest clones. The source was lung tumor tissue, collected before any cancer treatment. Source of these receptors: a male donor older than 55 with stage II squamous cell lung carcinoma.

The V gene is TRBV7-1, the J gene TRBJ1-2; tentative D call: TRBD1 (6 bases). TRBV7-1 falls under the ORF class, with uncertain function. CDR3 size: 13 residues. Trimming pared 8 bases from V and 0 bases from J, leaving 10 bases between. The CDR3 bases are TGTGCCAGCCAGTCAGGGGCTAACTATGGCTACACCTTC. The encoded protein is CASQSGANYGYTF.

In nucleotides, the CDR3 is TGTGCCAGCTCACTTGGACAGGGGCTCAACGAGCAGTACTTC. It yields the protein CASSLGQGLNEQYF. The V and J genes are TRBV18 and TRBJ2-7; 9 nucleotides line up with TRBD1. This CDR3 is 14 amino acids long. The V gene's germline CDR1 is KGHSH and CDR2 LQKENI. V gave up 4 bases and J gave up 5 bases; unmatched junction bases: 6.

The chain combines TRBV11-3 with TRBJ1-6, with D perhaps TRBD1 (6 bases). This CDR3 has 16 amino acids. Trimming shortened V by 5 bases and J by 3 bases, and 14 bases separated the two germline ends. Per germline, CDR1 SGHNT and CDR2 YENEEA. In nucleotides, the CDR3 is TGTGCCAGCAGCACAGATCAGGGGAACTATAATTCACCCCTCCACTTT. It is translated as CASSTDQGNYNSPLHF.

A few counts support this clone. The V and J genes are TRBV15 and TRBJ2-2; TRBD2 matches at 13 bases. The J segment lost 6 bases and the V segment lost 1 base, leaving 5 bases of the junction unmatched. Germline V gene sequence: CDR1 LNHNV, CDR2 YYDKDF (reference sequence). The CDR3 length is 17 residues. CDR3 region: CATSRGGTSGTPGELFF. CDR3 DNA: TGTGCCACCAGCAGAGGAGGGACTAGCGGGACACCCGGGGAGCTGTTTTTT.

This clone has only a few counts. The chain carries TRBV11-3 and TRBJ2-2; TRBD1 aligns across 11 bases. The length of the CDR3 is 18 residues. Germline CDR1 SGHNT, CDR2 YENEEA. Germline trimming cut 4 bases from V and 4 bases from J; bases unmatched to any gene: 11. CDR3 sequence: CASSSLIPGTGGTGELFF. In nucleotides, the CDR3 is TGTGCCAGCAGCTCATTGATTCCCGGGACAGGGGGCACCGGGGAGCTGTTTTTT.

By share of the sample, this clone is medium-sized. The chain employs TRBV11-3 and TRBJ2-7, with 7 bases lining up with TRBD2. The CDR3 has 14 amino acids. Unmatched junction bases numbered 3, after V lost 3 bases and J lost 1 base. Germline lookup yields CDR1 SGHNT and CDR2 YENEEA. The CDR3 sequence: CASSFTGGSYEQYF. CDR3 in DNA: TGTGCCAGCAGCTTCACCGGGGGGTCCTACGAGCAGTACTTC.

The V call is TRBV6-8, the J call TRBJ1-4; possible D gene TRBD1, 5 bases. Trimming stripped 2 bases from V and 5 bases from J, with 15 bases between. This CDR3 contains 16 residues. Per the germline V gene, CDR1 is MNHGY and CDR2 is SAAAGT. CDR3 DNA sequence: TGTGCCAGCAGTTACGATTTGACAGCCAGAAATGAAAAACTGTTTTTT. Residues: CASSYDLTARNEKLFF.

By sample share, this clone is medium-sized. The V and J genes are TRBV11-3 and TRBJ1-6; D might be TRBD1 (5 bases). CDR1 is SGHNT and CDR2 is YENEEA in the germline V gene. This CDR3 spans 14 amino acids. Trimming took off 5 bases at V and 7 bases at J, with 12 bases between the two ends. CDR3 sequence reads: CASSRRDGNSPLHF. The CDR3 DNA is TGTGCCAGCAGCAGGAGGGACGGCAATTCACCCCTCCACTTT. Drawing the rest from reference TRBV11-3 and TRBJ1-6, the complete variable domain is EAGVVQSPRYKIIEKKQPVAFWCNPISGHNTLYWYLQNLGQGPELLIRYENEEAVDDSQLPKDRFSAERLKGVDSTLKIQPAELGDSAVYLCASSRRDGNSPLHFGNGTRLTVT.

The chain uses TRBV11-3 and TRBJ2-1; 11 nucleotides match TRBD2. The V and J ends lost 6 bases and 5 bases, in that order; junction bases with no gene match: 6. Germline loops: CDR1 SGHNT, CDR2 YENEEA. The CDR3 runs to 15 residues. Here the CDR3 DNA reads TGTGCCAGCAGTTATAGCGGGGGGGCCCACAATGAGCAGTTCTTC. Protein sequence: CASSYSGGAHNEQFF.

V is TRBV28 and J is TRBJ1-2, with no clear D. Germline V gene data show CDR1 as MDHEN and CDR2 as SYDVKM. The CDR3 extends over 12 amino acids. V was shortened by 7 bases and J by 6 bases, with 12 bases between the two germline ends. The CDR3 is CASMGFSDGYTF. In DNA form, the CDR3 reads TGTGCCAGCATGGGATTTTCAGATGGCTACACCTTC.

The chain links TRBV5-1 to TRBJ1-4; D ambiguous. The V gene lost 1 base and the J gene lost 0 bases, with 7 bases spanning the gap. The CDR3 consists of 15 residues. CDR1 SGHRS and CDR2 YFSETQ come from the germline V gene. The CDR3 bases are TGCGCCAGCAGCTTGTCGCCAGCAACTAATGAAAAACTGTTTTTT. Translated: CASSLSPATNEKLFF.

The chain carries TRBV5-1 and TRBJ1-1, with TRBD1 matching 9 bases. CDR3 size: 14 residues. J lost 6 bases, V lost 3 bases, and 6 bases had no gene match. Germline V gene lookup returns CDR1 SGHRS and CDR2 YFSETQ. In DNA, the CDR3 is TGCGCCAGCAGCTCGACAGGGGGTAACGCTGAAGCTTTCTTT. Translation gives CASSSTGGNAEAFF.

This clone occurred a few times. V is TRBV11-3 and J is TRBJ2-7, with 14 bases fitting TRBD2. The V segment lost 5 bases and the J segment 4 bases; nucleotides outside the gene matches: 4. The CDR3 is 15 residues long. Germline loops: CDR1 SGHNT, CDR2 YENEEA. The DNA for the CDR3 is TGTGCCAGCAGCCCCGGGACTAGCGGGAGATACGAGCAGTACTTC. The encoded protein is CASSPGTSGRYEQYF.

The chain joins TRBV30 to TRBJ2-7; the D is unclear. Trimming left V 7 bases short and J 0 bases short, with 10 bases between. In germline, CDR1 is GTSNPN, CDR2 SVGIG (reference sequence). The CDR3 spans 12 residues. Here the CDR3 reads CASQRSSYEQYF. The CDR3 DNA reads as TGTGCCTCCCAAAGGAGCTCCTACGAGCAGTACTTC.

This clone occurred a few times. The chain has TRBV6-8 and TRBJ2-5, with 7 nucleotides matching TRBD2. V was pared by 7 bases and J by 3 bases, with 8 bases of the junction left unmatched. The V gene's germline CDR1 is MNHGY and CDR2 SAAAGT. The CDR3 consists of 14 residues. The DNA of the CDR3 is TGTGCCAGCAACTCCCGGGGAGGGAAAGAGACCCAGTACTTC. Its protein product is CASNSRGGKETQYF.

This clone is judged large. V is TRBV19 and J is TRBJ1-4; D possibly corresponds to TRBD1 (6 bases). The V end lost 6 bases, the J end lost 5 bases, and 16 bases lay between the germline ends. The CDR3 has 15 residues. CDR1 is LNHDA and CDR2 is SQIVND in the germline V gene (reference sequence). This chain's CDR3 is CASRTGRNENEKLFF. For the CDR3, the DNA is TGTGCCAGTAGAACAGGGCGGAATGAGAATGAAAAACTGTTTTTT.

This clone was observed a few times. The rearrangement uses TRBV6-8 and TRBJ1-2; a weak D match, TRBD1 (6 bases). V gave up 2 bases and J gave up 8 bases, with 9 bases separating them. The CDR3 is made up of 12 amino acids. Germline assignment: CDR1 MNHGY and CDR2 SAAAGT. DNA for the CDR3: TGTGCCAGCAGTTACCAGGGGCACGGCTACACCTTC. Translating it yields CASSYQGHGYTF.

The V call is TRBV11-3, the J call TRBJ1-2; possibly TRBD1 for D (5 bases). This CDR3 has 18 residues. Germline V lookup: CDR1 SGHNT, CDR2 YENEEA. V gave up 3 bases and J gave up 0 bases, with 20 bases separating them. In DNA, the CDR3 is TGTGCCAGCAGCTTTTTATCTGGTGGGGACTTAGCTAACTATGGCTACACCTTC. Translation: CASSFLSGGDLANYGYTF.

The CDR3 is CASSYDLSNSPLHF. Written as DNA, the CDR3 is TGTGCCAGCAGTTACGACTTAAGCAATTCACCCCTCCACTTT. The V and J genes are TRBV6-8 and TRBJ1-6; D unresolved. Per germline, CDR1 MNHGY and CDR2 SAAAGT. Trimming shortened V by 2 bases and J by 7 bases, and 9 bases separated the two germline ends. The CDR3 has 14 residues.

This sequence joins TRBV7-1 and TRBJ2-2; D unresolved. TRBV7-1 is reported as an ORF; its role is uncertain. V lost 3 bases, J lost 5 bases, and 7 bases lay in between. CDR3 size: 13 residues. CDR3 sequence: CASSSPSTGELFF. CDR3 DNA: TGTGCCAGCAGCTCCCCCTCGACCGGGGAGCTGTTTTTT.

In this sample, this clone is medium-sized. The V and J genes are TRBV9 and TRBJ2-5, with TRBD2 identical over 8 bases. This CDR3 is built from 16 residues. Germline V CDR1 and CDR2: SGDLS, YYNGEE. Trimming cost V 0 bases and J 0 bases; bases outside gene matches: 4. CDR3 DNA sequence: TGTGCCAGCAGCGTAGGACCGGGACTAGACCAAGAGACCCAGTACTTC. It translates to CASSVGPGLDQETQYF.

This clone was counted a few times. This rearrangement joins TRBV18 to TRBJ1-1, with TRBD1 identical over 7 bases. CDR1 and CDR2 (germline): KGHSH, LQKENI. The J segment lost 4 bases and the V segment lost 3 bases, leaving 5 bases of the junction unmatched. This CDR3 comprises 14 residues. This CDR3 is CASSPGQRGTEAFF. The CDR3 bases are TGTGCCAGCTCACCGGGACAGAGGGGCACTGAAGCTTTCTTT.

The V and J genes are TRBV12-5 and TRBJ1-1; possible D gene TRBD1, 6 bases. The germline CDR1 and CDR2 sequences are LGHNT and FRNRAP. V was cut by 3 bases and J by 1 base, with 12 bases left in between. CDR3 length equals 15 residues. The CDR3 reads CASGLHLGANTEAFF. The CDR3 DNA reads TGTGCTAGTGGTTTACACTTGGGGGCGAACACTGAAGCTTTCTTT.

This chain joins TRBV9 and TRBJ2-3; D remains unclear. The V end lost 0 bases, the J end lost 0 bases, and 17 bases lay between the germline ends. Germline CDR1 SGDLS, CDR2 YYNGEE. This CDR3 has 18 amino acids. DNA of the CDR3: TGTGCCAGCAGCGTAGCTACCCGAGCTGGCTCTAGCACAGATACGCAGTATTTT. Translating gives CASSVATRAGSSTDTQYF.

Judged by abundance, this clone is medium-sized. The junction shows a germline mismatch at one end, possibly a read error. The genes are TRBV7-2 and TRBJ1-1, with TRBD1 matching over 7 bases. The CDR3 consists of 13 residues. In germline, CDR1 is SGHTA, CDR2 FQGNSA. CDR3 in DNA: TGTGCCAGCAGCCCAGGGGACAGCCCGTACGCTGTCTTT. This translates into CASSPGDSPYAVF. The full variable domain, in which reference TRBV7-2 and TRBJ1-1 provide the parts outside the CDR3, is GAGVSQSPSNKVTEKGKDVELRCDPISGHTALYWYRQSLGQGLEFLIYFQGNSAPDKSGLPSDRFSAERTGGSVSTLTIQRTQQEDSAVYLCASSPGDSPYAVFGQGTRLTVV.

As regards this clone: One end of the junction fails to match germline, which may point to a read error. The rearrangement joins TRBV18 to TRBJ1-4; D is uncertain. Germline CDR1 reads KGHSH; CDR2 reads LQKENI. The CDR3 is made up of 13 amino acids. The CDR3 bases are TGTGCCAGCTCACCCAGGACTAAAGAAAAACTGTTTTTT. It codes for CASSPRTKEKLFF.

This sequence joins TRBV5-1 and TRBJ2-6, with a tentative D call TRBD1 (5 bases). The V and J ends lost 0 bases and 8 bases respectively, with 12 bases between them. The CDR3 covers 15 residues. Germline CDR1 reads SGHRS; CDR2 reads YFSETQ. CDR3 bases: TGCGCCAGCAGCTTGGACCCGGACACCTCCAACGTCCTGACTTTC. It codes for CASSLDPDTSNVLTF.

The CDR3 loop reads CASSLGNTGELFF. CDR3 in DNA: TGTGCCAGTAGTTTAGGGAACACCGGGGAGCTGTTTTTT. The chain has TRBV19 and TRBJ2-2; no reliable D call. Trimming took 5 bases from V and 1 from J, leaving 5 bases between them. Germline-derived CDR1 and CDR2 are LNHDA and SQIVND (reference sequence). The CDR3 totals 13 residues.

J is TRBJ1-2 and V is TRBV30; D is possibly TRBD1 (6 bases). The CDR3 has 12 amino acids. Trimming removed 2 bases from V and 4 bases from J, with 8 bases in between. Per germline, CDR1 GTSNPN and CDR2 SVGIG (reference sequence). CDR3 amino acids: CAWSRQVYGYTF. The CDR3 region has the DNA TGTGCCTGGAGTCGACAGGTCTATGGCTACACCTTC. Supplemented by reference TRBV30 and TRBJ1-2, the full variable domain reads SQTIHQWPATLVQPVGSPLSLECTVEGTSNPNLYWYRQAAGRGLQLLFYSVGIGQISSEVPQNLSASRPQDRQFILSSKKLLLSDSGFYLCAWSRQVYGYTFGSGTRLTVV.

The J gene is TRBJ1-3, the V gene TRBV28; D perhaps matches TRBD1 (6 bases). The V gene lost 1 base and the J gene lost 4 bases, with 20 bases spanning the gap. Looked up from germline, CDR1 is MDHEN and CDR2 is SYDVKM. The CDR3 is 18 amino acids. CDR3 amino acids: CASSLFLIGGARGNTIYF. CDR3 DNA: TGTGCCAGCAGTTTATTCCTAATAGGGGGGGCAAGAGGAAACACCATATATTTT.